This T cell receptor (beta chain) derives from a study of beta chain features in type 1 diabetes. Note on this clone: Its target is not known.

It was via CD45RO/CCR7/CD25/CD127/CD95/CD27 that CD4+ naive, central memory, regulatory and stem cell-like memory cells were sorted. Germline CDR1 reads MGHRA; CDR2 reads YSYEKL. The ends lost 3 bases at V and 5 bases at J; junction bases unmatched: 4. The CDR3 runs 15 residues. Study-level points and caveats: For patients, the naive, central memory and Treg TCRB repertoires appeared more alike than for healthy donors. In type 1 diabetes patients, VDJ junctions had fewer insertions; deletions at these junctions were more frequent. All four CD4+ subsets of Type 1 diabetes patients contained TCRB CDR3s that were moderately but significantly shorter.

Expressed TCRB transcripts were sequenced, since all the RNA that had been isolated was reverse transcribed. Here immunoSEQ multiplex PCR was the method, and the copy in TCRdb shows in-frame clones only, minus some. The profile shows some 640,000 clones, about 14% of them singletons. Specimen: naive CD4+ T cells from blood. This sequence was found in a man between 18 and 29 years old with type 1 diabetes. The chain couples TRBV4-1 to TRBJ1-5; the match to TRBD1 covers 10 bases. The CDR3 coding sequence is TGCGCCAGCAGCCAGGGGGGACAGGGGTATCAGCCCCAGCATTTT. This translates into CASSQGGQGYQPQHF.